Listed below are T cell receptor beta chains from one sample, sequenced in a study of blood T cells in healthy people across ages. TCRdb itself ran the 5' RACE reads through MiXCR, one entry per CDR3 protein. In the table there are 1.5 million or so distinct CDR3 sequences, 40% to 50% of which are singletons. The sequenced sample was blood. All receptors derive from a woman between 18 and 29 years old in good health. Each CDR3 is given with its conserved first and last residue. A D gene is named only where the DNA matches it firmly. Clone size is stated in some rows and not others, as once, few, many or a class when expanded.

V gene	clone size	J gene	D gene	CDR3 length	CDR3 DNA	CDR3 protein
TRBV6-1	NA	TRBJ2-1	NA	16	TGTGCCAGCAGTGAAGTGTGGGGGCAGGGCTACAATGAGCAGTTCTTC	CASSEVWGQGYNEQFF
TRBV4-1	NA	TRBJ2-3	NA	16	TGCGCCAGCGGCGCTCCGAGTCAGTCTAGCACAGATACGCAGTATTTT	CASGAPSQSSTDTQYF
TRBV27	NA	TRBJ2-3	TRBD1	15	TGTGCCAGCAGACGACAGGGGGCAGGCACAGATACGCAGTATTTT	CASRRQGAGTDTQYF
TRBV6-5	NA	TRBJ2-3	NA	13	TGTGCCAGCAGTGACGGGTATAAAGATACGCAGTATTTT	CASSDGYKDTQYF
TRBV4-1	NA	TRBJ2-6	TRBD1	16	TGCGCCAGCAGCCAAGAGAGGGGGCGCTGGGCCAACGTCCTGACTTTC	CASSQERGRWANVLTF
TRBV5-6	NA	TRBJ2-3	NA	15	TGTGCCAGCAGCCGGCCTACCTCGGGGGTAGATACGCAGTATTTT	CASSRPTSGVDTQYF
TRBV28	NA	TRBJ1-2	TRBD1	14	TGTGCCAGCAGTCCTGGGGACAGGGGTGGTGGCTACACCTTC	CASSPGDRGGGYTF
TRBV6-5	NA	TRBJ2-5	TRBD1	13	TGTGCCAGCAGTTACCGGACAGGGGAGACCCAGTACTTC	CASSYRTGETQYF
TRBV20-1	NA	TRBJ1-5	TRBD1	18	TGCAGTGCTAGAGATCTCCGTTCCGGGGACAGTCCTCATCAGCCCCAGCATTTT	CSARDLRSGDSPHQPQHF
TRBV7-9	NA	TRBJ1-4	NA	15	TGTGCCAGCAGCCCAGGTCCGGGACTCATGATTAGGCTGTTTTTT	CASSPGPGLMIRLFF
TRBV20-1	NA	TRBJ1-6	NA	18	TGCAGTGCTAGAGATCCCTGGGACTCAAGCTCCTATAATTCACCCCTCCACTTT	CSARDPWDSSSYNSPLHF
TRBV6-5	few	TRBJ1-2	TRBD1	14	TGTGCCAGCAGTTACAACGCGGGACAGGGAGGCTACACCTTC	CASSYNAGQGGYTF